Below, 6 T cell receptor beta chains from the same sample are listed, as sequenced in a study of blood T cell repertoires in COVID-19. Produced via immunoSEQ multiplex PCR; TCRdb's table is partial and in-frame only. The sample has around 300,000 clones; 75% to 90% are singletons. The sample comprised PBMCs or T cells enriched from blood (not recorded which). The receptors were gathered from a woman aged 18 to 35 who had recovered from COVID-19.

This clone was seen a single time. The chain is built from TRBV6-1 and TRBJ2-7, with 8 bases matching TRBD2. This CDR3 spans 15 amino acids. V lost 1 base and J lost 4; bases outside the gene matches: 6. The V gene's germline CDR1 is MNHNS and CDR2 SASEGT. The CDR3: CASSEGGGPGYEQYF. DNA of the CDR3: TGTGCCAGCAGTGAAGGCGGGGGGCCAGGATACGAGCAGTACTTC.

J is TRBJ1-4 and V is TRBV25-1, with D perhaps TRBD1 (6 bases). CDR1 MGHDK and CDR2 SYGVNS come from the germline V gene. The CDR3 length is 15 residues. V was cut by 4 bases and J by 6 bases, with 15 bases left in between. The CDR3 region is CASSGGGGRYEKLFF. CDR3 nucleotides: TGTGCCAGCAGTGGAGGGGGAGGGAGATATGAAAAACTGTTTTTT.

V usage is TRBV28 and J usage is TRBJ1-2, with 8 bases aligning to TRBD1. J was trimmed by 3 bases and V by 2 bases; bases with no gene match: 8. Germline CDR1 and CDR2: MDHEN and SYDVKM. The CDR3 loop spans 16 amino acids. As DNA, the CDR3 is TGTGCCAGCAGTTTACCCGGACAGGGAGATGACTATGGCTACACCTTC. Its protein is CASSLPGQGDDYGYTF.

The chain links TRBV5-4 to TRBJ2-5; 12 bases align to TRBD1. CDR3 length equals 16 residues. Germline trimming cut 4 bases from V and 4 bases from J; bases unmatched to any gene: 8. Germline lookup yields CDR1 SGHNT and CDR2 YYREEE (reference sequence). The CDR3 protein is CASSPRGTGGLETQYF. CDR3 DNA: TGTGCCAGCAGCCCCCGCGGGACAGGGGGCTTAGAGACCCAGTACTTC.

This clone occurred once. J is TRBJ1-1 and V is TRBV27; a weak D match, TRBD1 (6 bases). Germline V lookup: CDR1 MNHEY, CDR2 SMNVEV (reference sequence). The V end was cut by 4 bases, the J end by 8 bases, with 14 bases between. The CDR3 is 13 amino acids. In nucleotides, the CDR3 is TGTGCCAGCAGTTCACCAGTGACAGGCGAAGCTTTCTTT. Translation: CASSSPVTGEAFF.

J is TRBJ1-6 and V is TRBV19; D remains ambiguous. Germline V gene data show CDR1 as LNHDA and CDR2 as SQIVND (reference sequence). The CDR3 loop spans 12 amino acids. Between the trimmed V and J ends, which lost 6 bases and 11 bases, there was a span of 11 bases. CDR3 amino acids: CASSPPGAPLHF. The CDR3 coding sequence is TGTGCCAGTAGCCCACCCGGGGCACCCCTCCACTTT.